A selection of T cell receptor beta chains follows, all from one sample in a study of OX40 agonist ivuxolimab in advanced cancers. The table came from immunoSEQ multiplex PCR; TCRdb's copy has only in-frame clones and leaves some out. This sample carries approximately 92,000 clones, around 80% of them seen once, and the ten largest clones take 5.5%. Sequencing used CD4+ or CD8+ T cells sorted from blood, obtained in a trial of the OX40 agonist ivuxolimab. These receptors were collected from an adult with an advanced solid tumor such as melanoma, head and neck, liver or kidney cancer. Each CDR3 is given with its conserved first and last residue. The order of the fields is CDR3 protein, CDR3 DNA, J gene, D gene, V gene, clone size. D genes are given only for firm matches. Clone sizes are given selectively: once, few, many, or a class where the clone is expanded.

CDR3 protein: CASSFTGTPSYGYTF; CDR3 DNA: TGTGCCAGCAGTTTCACAGGTACTCCGTCTTATGGCTACACCTTC; J gene: TRBJ1-2; D gene: NA; V gene: TRBV27; clone size: NA
CDR3 protein: CASSYGLGTYYEQYF; CDR3 DNA: TGTGCCAGCAGTTACGGTTTAGGGACGTACTACGAGCAGTACTTC; J gene: TRBJ2-7; D gene: NA; V gene: TRBV6-6; clone size: NA
CDR3 protein: CASSIVRGAGSTDTQYF; CDR3 DNA: TGTGCCAGTAGTATAGTCCGGGGGGCAGGAAGTACAGATACGCAGTATTTT; J gene: TRBJ2-3; D gene: NA; V gene: TRBV19; clone size: NA
CDR3 protein: CASSPRGLAGVRTDTQYF; CDR3 DNA: TGTGCCAGCAGCCCCCGGGGGCTAGCGGGGGTTCGCACAGATACGCAGTATTTT; J gene: TRBJ2-3; D gene: TRBD2; V gene: TRBV4-2; clone size: NA
CDR3 protein: CASSLDAGGMAFF; CDR3 DNA: TGTGCCAGCAGCTTAGATGCAGGGGGGATGGCTTTCTTT; J gene: TRBJ1-1; D gene: TRBD1; V gene: TRBV11-3; clone size: NA
CDR3 protein: CASNKLVVDTQYF; CDR3 DNA: TGTGCCAGCAATAAACTAGTGGTAGATACGCAGTATTTT; J gene: TRBJ2-3; D gene: NA; V gene: TRBV2; clone size: NA
CDR3 protein: CASSLKGQGSQLAKNIQYF; CDR3 DNA: TGTGCCAGCAGCTTAAAGGGACAGGGGTCCCAGTTGGCCAAAAACATTCAGTACTTC; J gene: TRBJ2-4; D gene: TRBD1; V gene: TRBV7-8; clone size: NA
CDR3 protein: CASSSGGGMNQPQHF; CDR3 DNA: TGTGCCAGCAGTAGCGGCGGGGGAATGAACCAGCCCCAGCATTTT; J gene: TRBJ1-5; D gene: NA; V gene: TRBV6-5; clone size: NA
CDR3 protein: CAIIGSLGLAGGPTGELFF; CDR3 DNA: TGTGCCATCATTGGATCGCTGGGACTAGCGGGAGGGCCCACCGGGGAGCTGTTTTTT; J gene: TRBJ2-2; D gene: TRBD2; V gene: TRBV6-4; clone size: once
CDR3 protein: CASSIVQNTEAFF; CDR3 DNA: TGTGCCAGTAGTATAGTACAGAACACTGAAGCTTTCTTT; J gene: TRBJ1-1; D gene: NA; V gene: TRBV19; clone size: few
CDR3 protein: CASSLDVGEATYNEQFF; CDR3 DNA: TGTGCCAGCAGCTTAGATGTGGGCGAAGCCACCTACAATGAGCAGTTCTTC; J gene: TRBJ2-1; D gene: NA; V gene: TRBV11-2; clone size: NA
CDR3 protein: CASSERTGMNTEAFF; CDR3 DNA: TGTGCCAGCAGTGAGCGGACCGGCATGAACACTGAAGCTTTCTTT; J gene: TRBJ1-1; D gene: NA; V gene: TRBV6-1; clone size: few
CDR3 protein: CASSGDRAYNEQFF; CDR3 DNA: TGTGCCAGCAGCGGAGACAGGGCCTACAATGAGCAGTTCTTC; J gene: TRBJ2-1; D gene: TRBD1; V gene: TRBV5-7; clone size: NA
CDR3 protein: CASSLKDYTDTQYF; CDR3 DNA: TGTGCCAGCAGCTTAAAGGACTACACAGATACGCAGTATTTT; J gene: TRBJ2-3; D gene: NA; V gene: TRBV7-9; clone size: NA
CDR3 protein: CASRSPVETYEQYF; CDR3 DNA: TGTGCCAGCAGGAGCCCGGTGGAAACCTACGAGCAGTACTTC; J gene: TRBJ2-7; D gene: NA; V gene: TRBV5-6; clone size: NA
CDR3 protein: CATCSGSHGDTQYF; CDR3 DNA: TGTGCCACCTGCTCCGGGAGCCATGGAGATACGCAGTATTTT; J gene: TRBJ2-3; D gene: NA; V gene: TRBV10-3; clone size: NA